This T cell receptor beta chain was recorded in a study of spatial heterogeneity in lung cancer. On the study more broadly: A consistent excess of beta-chain over alpha-chain sequences was detected. Combinations of a unique TCR and a UMI were tallied in raw reads, and on average each appeared more than ten times. Overall study findings and caveats: Tumors with more nonsynonymous mutations had more expanded intratumoral alpha and beta TCRs.

TCRdb reprocessed the 5' RACE reads with MiXCR, giving one entry per CDR3 protein. The sample gives some 9,300 distinct CDR3 sequences, around half of which show up once; 25% to 30% is in the top ten. Trimming left V 5 bases short and J 0 bases short, with 15 bases between. The CDR3 is 16 amino acids. Per the germline V gene, CDR1 is SGHVS and CDR2 is FQNEAQ. Time point meaning: sample taken at primary tumor resection. The donor group consisted of under 90 patients who had untreated, early-stage non-small cell lung cancer. Whole RNA was taken from tumor, nontumor lung or frozen PBMC; it was then sequenced unsorted. The table lists this clonotype with a few counts. Its specificity is not known.

This sequence joins TRBV7-8 and TRBJ2-3; no clear D. Sequenced material: lung tumor tissue, taken at surgery. This clonotype was sampled from a female donor with early-stage non-small cell lung cancer. The DNA for the CDR3 is TGTGCCAGCAGCCCGACACTATCCCCTAGCACAGATACGCAGTATTTT. Encoded protein: CASSPTLSPSTDTQYF.